The 27 T cell receptor beta chains listed next were all sequenced from one sample in a study of blood T cell repertoires in COVID-19. Clones were sequenced by immunoSEQ multiplex PCR, and TCRdb holds only the in-frame ones, with some missing. The data contain tens of thousands of clones, roughly three quarters of them singletons. Sequencing was performed on peripheral blood. These receptors were collected from a man aged 55 to 70 with acute or convalescent COVID-19.

This clone was seen a few times. This CDR3 is also generated by other DNA sequences in the sample. This chain connects TRBV18 to TRBJ1-2, with TRBD1 matching 9 bases. V shed 0 bases, J shed 5 bases, and the junction held 1 base outside the gene matches. The germline CDR1 and CDR2 sequences are KGHSH and LQKENI. The CDR3 has 14 amino acids. Here the CDR3 reads CASSPPGTGYGYTF. The CDR3 DNA follows: TGTGCCAGCTCACCACCCGGGACAGGGTATGGCTACACCTTC.

The chain carries TRBV7-9 and TRBJ2-1, with TRBD1 identical over 10 bases. The germline V gene encodes CDR1 SEHNR and CDR2 FQNEAQ (reference sequence). This CDR3 is built from 14 residues. The V gene end was trimmed by 6 bases and the J gene end by 4 bases; junction bases not matched to a gene: 3. In DNA, the CDR3 is TGTGCCAGCAGTTGGGGACAGGGGTACAATGAGCAGTTCTTC. Its translation: CASSWGQGYNEQFF.

The chain recombines TRBV6-5 with TRBJ1-5, with D uncertain. The V end lost 3 bases, the J end lost 0 bases, and 3 bases lay between the germline ends. Germline V lookup: CDR1 MNHEY, CDR2 SVGAGI. The CDR3 spans 13 residues. The CDR3 nucleotides read TGTGCCAGCAGTTATTATAGCAATCAGCCCCAGCATTTT. As protein: CASSYYSNQPQHF.

The chain employs TRBV19 and TRBJ2-1; 14 positions match TRBD2. V shed 4 bases and J 9 bases; nucleotides not matched to a gene: 2. Germline CDR1 LNHDA, CDR2 SQIVND (reference sequence). The CDR3 has 14 residues. CDR3 nucleotides: TGTGCCAGTAGTAGGGGACTAGCGGGGGTTGAGCAGTTCTTC. This gives the protein CASSRGLAGVEQFF.

This clone was seen a handful of times. The gene calls are TRBV9 and TRBJ2-7, with 7 bases that match TRBD2. Looked up from germline, CDR1 is SGDLS and CDR2 is YYNGEE. The CDR3 loop spans 13 amino acids. V trimming: 3 bases; J trimming: 3 bases; junction bases outside the gene matches: 3. The CDR3 DNA is TGTGCCAGCAGCGCCGGGACTAACTACGAGCAGTACTTC. The encoded protein is CASSAGTNYEQYF.

The gene calls are TRBV6-5 and TRBJ2-3; D is possibly TRBD1 (6 bases). The V end was cut by 5 bases, the J end by 5 bases, with 17 bases between. CDR1 MNHEY and CDR2 SVGAGI come from the germline V gene. The CDR3 runs 15 residues. CDR3 loop: CASSRDKVVVDTQYF. The CDR3 nucleotides read TGTGCCAGCAGTCGGGACAAGGTAGTAGTAGATACGCAGTATTTT.

This chain uses TRBV7-9 with TRBJ1-6, with D possibly matching TRBD1 (5 bases). This CDR3 region has 16 residues. The germline V gene encodes CDR1 SEHNR and CDR2 FQNEAQ (reference sequence). With 5 bases removed from V and 3 bases from J, the gap between germline ends came to 14 bases. The CDR3 DNA reads as TGTGCCAGCAGCAAAGGGCAGGGTTTCTATAATTCACCCCTCCACTTT. Amino acids: CASSKGQGFYNSPLHF.

The rearrangement uses TRBV7-9 and TRBJ2-3; the D gene is possibly TRBD2 (6 bases). The CDR3 is 16 residues long. Germline-derived CDR1 and CDR2 are SEHNR and FQNEAQ (reference sequence). V was trimmed by 9 bases and J by 1 base, leaving 20 bases between them. The CDR3 is CASHNGGTPRTDTQYF. The CDR3, as DNA: TGTGCCAGTCATAATGGGGGGACGCCCCGCACAGATACGCAGTATTTT.

The V call is TRBV15, the J call TRBJ2-2; 7 nucleotides agree with TRBD1. The CDR3 is 18 residues long. Germline trimming cut 0 bases from V and 0 bases from J; bases unmatched to any gene: 7. Germline V gene sequence: CDR1 LNHNV, CDR2 YYDKDF (reference sequence). The CDR3 bases are TGTGCCACCAGCAGAGATTGGGACAGTCCTACGAACACCGGGGAGCTGTTTTTT. This encodes CATSRDWDSPTNTGELFF.

The J gene is TRBJ1-5, the V gene TRBV6-6; 9 nucleotides align to TRBD1. This CDR3 region has 15 residues. Trimming removed 2 bases from V and 7 bases from J; junction bases left unmatched: 6. In germline, CDR1 is MNHNY, CDR2 SVGAGI (reference sequence). In DNA form, the CDR3 reads TGTGCCAGCAGTTACGGACAGGGGTTAAGGCAGCCCCAGCATTTT. This translates into CASSYGQGLRQPQHF.

The rearrangement joins TRBV24-1 to TRBJ2-1, with TRBD1 matching 8 bases. V gave up 5 bases and J gave up 3 bases; unmatched junction bases: 8. From germline, CDR1 is KGHDR and CDR2 SFDVKD. The CDR3 runs to 16 residues. DNA for the CDR3: TGTGCCACCAGTGTCGAGACCGGGACAGGCTACAATGAGCAGTTCTTC. Protein product: CATSVETGTGYNEQFF.

The genes are TRBV2 and TRBJ2-3; unclear D gene. Germline CDR1 is SNHLY and CDR2 is FYNNEI. Trimming pared 6 bases from V and 2 bases from J, leaving 18 bases between. The CDR3 loop spans 16 amino acids. CDR3 protein: CASRYSHPKITDTQYF. The DNA of the CDR3 is TGTGCCAGCAGGTACAGCCACCCAAAAATCACAGATACGCAGTATTTT.

Only one count was recorded for this clone. The V call is TRBV7-3, the J call TRBJ2-1; D perhaps matches TRBD1 (6 bases). The germline V gene has CDR1 SGHTA and CDR2 FQGTGA. The germline V and J ends were trimmed by 1 base and 0 bases, with 10 bases remaining between them. This CDR3 comprises 16 residues. CDR3 DNA: TGTGCCAGCAGCTTAAACCAGGGGAGCTCCTACAATGAGCAGTTCTTC. Residues: CASSLNQGSSYNEQFF.

The chain couples TRBV27 to TRBJ2-3, with D possibly matching TRBD2 (5 bases). Trimming took 1 base from V and 5 from J, leaving 16 bases between them. This CDR3 is 16 amino acids long. Germline values: CDR1 MNHEY, CDR2 SMNVEV (reference sequence). CDR3 sequence reads: CASSLYSARDGDTQYF. The CDR3 DNA is TGTGCCAGCAGTTTATATTCGGCCCGGGATGGAGATACGCAGTATTTT.

The chain combines TRBV5-4 with TRBJ1-6, with TRBD1 as a possible D gene (5 bases). V was trimmed by 4 bases and J by 9 bases, leaving 17 bases between them. The germline gives CDR1 SGHNT, CDR2 YYREEE (reference sequence). The CDR3 loop spans 15 amino acids. The CDR3 sequence: CASSPRGAPASPLHF. The CDR3 bases are TGTGCCAGCAGCCCCCGCGGGGCCCCCGCTTCACCCCTCCACTTT.

V usage is TRBV19 and J usage is TRBJ1-3; TRBD1 agrees at 7 bases. The germline V gene encodes CDR1 LNHDA and CDR2 SQIVND (reference sequence). J was trimmed by 9 bases and V by 5 bases; bases with no gene match: 7. CDR3 size: 13 residues. The CDR3 sequence is CASSPSTGSTIYF. In nucleotides, the CDR3 is TGTGCCAGTAGTCCCTCGACAGGGAGCACCATATATTTT.

The chain uses TRBV11-2 and TRBJ2-3; tentative D call: TRBD2 (5 bases). Germline V gene data show CDR1 as SGHAT and CDR2 as FQNNGV. The CDR3 totals 13 residues. Trimming removed 5 bases from V and 10 bases from J, with 16 bases in between. CDR3 DNA sequence: TGTGCCAGCAGCCCAGGTTGGGGAGCTTCGCAGTATTTT. It encodes CASSPGWGASQYF.

V and J are TRBV6-2 or TRBV6-3 and TRBJ2-2; D might be TRBD2 (6 bases). Germline V gene lookup returns CDR1 MNHEY and CDR2 SVGEGT. V shed 6 bases and J shed 0 bases, with 14 bases lying between them. CDR3 length: 16 amino acids. The CDR3 DNA reads TGTGCCAGCAGCAGGAGAGGAGGGACGAACACCGGGGAGCTGTTTTTT. Translation gives CASSRRGGTNTGELFF.

The V gene is TRBV18, the J gene TRBJ2-1; 8 nucleotides agree with TRBD1. The CDR3 runs 16 residues. V dropped 3 bases and J dropped 5; count of bases not matched to a gene: 9. Looked up from germline, CDR1 is KGHSH and CDR2 is LQKENI. The CDR3 region has the DNA TGTGCCAGCTCACCCTATAGGCAGGGGGCGGACAATGAGCAGTTCTTC. Its protein product is CASSPYRQGADNEQFF.

Only one count was recorded for this clone. The rearrangement links TRBV24-1 to TRBJ2-5; 8 bases are shared with TRBD1. Germline values: CDR1 KGHDR, CDR2 SFDVKD. Trimming removed 3 bases from V and 5 bases from J; junction bases left unmatched: 7. There are 15 residues in the CDR3. The CDR3 DNA is TGTGCCACCAGTGATCGGACAGGGAGGTTGGAGACCCAGTACTTC. It encodes CATSDRTGRLETQYF.

The chain employs TRBV7-3 and TRBJ1-6; a possible D gene is TRBD1 (5 bases). CDR3 size: 15 residues. Germline V gene lookup returns CDR1 SGHTA and CDR2 FQGTGA. The V end was cut by 2 bases, the J end by 6 bases, with 11 bases between. CDR3 protein: CASSLGPGSNSPLHF. CDR3 nucleotides: TGTGCCAGCAGCTTAGGTCCAGGGTCTAATTCACCCCTCCACTTT.

V gene TRBV7-6 combines with J gene TRBJ2-3; 7 bases fit TRBD1. J gave up 6 bases and V 1 base, and 16 bases lay outside the gene matches. From germline, CDR1 is SGHVS and CDR2 FNYEAQ. This CDR3 comprises 18 residues. The DNA of the CDR3 is TGTGCCAGCAGCTTAGTTTTACCATCCGGGACAGAGGACGATACGCAGTATTTT. Residues: CASSLVLPSGTEDDTQYF. Variable domain in full (rest from reference TRBV7-6 and TRBJ2-3): GAGVSQSPRYKVTKRGQDVALRCDPISGHVSLYWYRQALGQGPEFLTYFNYEAQQDKSGLPNDRFSAERPEGSISTLTIQRTEQRDSAMYRCASSLVLPSGTEDDTQYFGPGTRLTVL.

The V and J genes are TRBV5-1 and TRBJ2-3; 8 positions agree with TRBD1. J lost 4 bases, V lost 4 bases, and 2 bases had no gene match. The CDR3 is 13 amino acids. From germline, CDR1 is SGHRS and CDR2 YFSETQ. CDR3 coding DNA: TGCGCCAGCAGCCAGGGACAGGCAGATACGCAGTATTTT. Protein: CASSQGQADTQYF.

V is TRBV5-1 and J is TRBJ1-5, with D possibly matching TRBD1 (6 bases). V was trimmed by 4 bases and J by 0 bases, leaving 17 bases between them. The CDR3 extends over 17 amino acids. Germline V gene sequence: CDR1 SGHRS, CDR2 YFSETQ. CDR3 loop: CASSPSWTENSNQPQHF. CDR3 nucleotides: TGCGCCAGCAGCCCAAGTTGGACAGAAAATAGCAATCAGCCCCAGCATTTT.

The genes are TRBV5-6 and TRBJ2-7; 8 bases are shared with TRBD2. V shed 7 bases, J shed 0 bases, and the junction held 12 bases outside the gene matches. The CDR3 is 16 amino acids. Germline CDR1 SGHDT, CDR2 YYEEEE. The CDR3 sequence: CASEGLAVKSSYEQYF. The CDR3 DNA is TGTGCCAGCGAAGGACTAGCCGTGAAAAGCTCCTACGAGCAGTACTTC. The variable domain in full, with the rest retrieved from reference TRBV5-6 and TRBJ2-7, is DAGVTQSPTHLIKTRGQQVTLRCSPKSGHDTVSWYQQALGQGPQFIFQYYEEEERQRGNFPDRFSGHQFPNYSSELNVNALLLGDSALYLCASEGLAVKSSYEQYFGPGTRLTVT.

The chain employs TRBV6-2 or TRBV6-3 and TRBJ1-2, with 7 bases identical to TRBD1. V lost 4 bases, J lost 0 bases, and 8 bases stayed unmatched. Germline values: CDR1 MNHEY, CDR2 SVGEGT. There are 16 residues in the CDR3. Here the CDR3 reads CASSLRQGRSNYGYTF. The CDR3 DNA reads TGTGCCAGCAGTTTGAGACAGGGAAGGTCTAACTATGGCTACACCTTC.

The chain is built from TRBV27 and TRBJ1-6, with TRBD1 matching 9 bases. The CDR3 runs 14 residues. Germline values: CDR1 MNHEY, CDR2 SMNVEV (reference sequence). The V and J ends lost 5 bases and 7 bases, in that order; junction bases with no gene match: 3. For the CDR3, the DNA is TGTGCCAGCAGTACCGGGACAGGGAATTCACCCCTCCACTTT. This sequence encodes CASSTGTGNSPLHF.